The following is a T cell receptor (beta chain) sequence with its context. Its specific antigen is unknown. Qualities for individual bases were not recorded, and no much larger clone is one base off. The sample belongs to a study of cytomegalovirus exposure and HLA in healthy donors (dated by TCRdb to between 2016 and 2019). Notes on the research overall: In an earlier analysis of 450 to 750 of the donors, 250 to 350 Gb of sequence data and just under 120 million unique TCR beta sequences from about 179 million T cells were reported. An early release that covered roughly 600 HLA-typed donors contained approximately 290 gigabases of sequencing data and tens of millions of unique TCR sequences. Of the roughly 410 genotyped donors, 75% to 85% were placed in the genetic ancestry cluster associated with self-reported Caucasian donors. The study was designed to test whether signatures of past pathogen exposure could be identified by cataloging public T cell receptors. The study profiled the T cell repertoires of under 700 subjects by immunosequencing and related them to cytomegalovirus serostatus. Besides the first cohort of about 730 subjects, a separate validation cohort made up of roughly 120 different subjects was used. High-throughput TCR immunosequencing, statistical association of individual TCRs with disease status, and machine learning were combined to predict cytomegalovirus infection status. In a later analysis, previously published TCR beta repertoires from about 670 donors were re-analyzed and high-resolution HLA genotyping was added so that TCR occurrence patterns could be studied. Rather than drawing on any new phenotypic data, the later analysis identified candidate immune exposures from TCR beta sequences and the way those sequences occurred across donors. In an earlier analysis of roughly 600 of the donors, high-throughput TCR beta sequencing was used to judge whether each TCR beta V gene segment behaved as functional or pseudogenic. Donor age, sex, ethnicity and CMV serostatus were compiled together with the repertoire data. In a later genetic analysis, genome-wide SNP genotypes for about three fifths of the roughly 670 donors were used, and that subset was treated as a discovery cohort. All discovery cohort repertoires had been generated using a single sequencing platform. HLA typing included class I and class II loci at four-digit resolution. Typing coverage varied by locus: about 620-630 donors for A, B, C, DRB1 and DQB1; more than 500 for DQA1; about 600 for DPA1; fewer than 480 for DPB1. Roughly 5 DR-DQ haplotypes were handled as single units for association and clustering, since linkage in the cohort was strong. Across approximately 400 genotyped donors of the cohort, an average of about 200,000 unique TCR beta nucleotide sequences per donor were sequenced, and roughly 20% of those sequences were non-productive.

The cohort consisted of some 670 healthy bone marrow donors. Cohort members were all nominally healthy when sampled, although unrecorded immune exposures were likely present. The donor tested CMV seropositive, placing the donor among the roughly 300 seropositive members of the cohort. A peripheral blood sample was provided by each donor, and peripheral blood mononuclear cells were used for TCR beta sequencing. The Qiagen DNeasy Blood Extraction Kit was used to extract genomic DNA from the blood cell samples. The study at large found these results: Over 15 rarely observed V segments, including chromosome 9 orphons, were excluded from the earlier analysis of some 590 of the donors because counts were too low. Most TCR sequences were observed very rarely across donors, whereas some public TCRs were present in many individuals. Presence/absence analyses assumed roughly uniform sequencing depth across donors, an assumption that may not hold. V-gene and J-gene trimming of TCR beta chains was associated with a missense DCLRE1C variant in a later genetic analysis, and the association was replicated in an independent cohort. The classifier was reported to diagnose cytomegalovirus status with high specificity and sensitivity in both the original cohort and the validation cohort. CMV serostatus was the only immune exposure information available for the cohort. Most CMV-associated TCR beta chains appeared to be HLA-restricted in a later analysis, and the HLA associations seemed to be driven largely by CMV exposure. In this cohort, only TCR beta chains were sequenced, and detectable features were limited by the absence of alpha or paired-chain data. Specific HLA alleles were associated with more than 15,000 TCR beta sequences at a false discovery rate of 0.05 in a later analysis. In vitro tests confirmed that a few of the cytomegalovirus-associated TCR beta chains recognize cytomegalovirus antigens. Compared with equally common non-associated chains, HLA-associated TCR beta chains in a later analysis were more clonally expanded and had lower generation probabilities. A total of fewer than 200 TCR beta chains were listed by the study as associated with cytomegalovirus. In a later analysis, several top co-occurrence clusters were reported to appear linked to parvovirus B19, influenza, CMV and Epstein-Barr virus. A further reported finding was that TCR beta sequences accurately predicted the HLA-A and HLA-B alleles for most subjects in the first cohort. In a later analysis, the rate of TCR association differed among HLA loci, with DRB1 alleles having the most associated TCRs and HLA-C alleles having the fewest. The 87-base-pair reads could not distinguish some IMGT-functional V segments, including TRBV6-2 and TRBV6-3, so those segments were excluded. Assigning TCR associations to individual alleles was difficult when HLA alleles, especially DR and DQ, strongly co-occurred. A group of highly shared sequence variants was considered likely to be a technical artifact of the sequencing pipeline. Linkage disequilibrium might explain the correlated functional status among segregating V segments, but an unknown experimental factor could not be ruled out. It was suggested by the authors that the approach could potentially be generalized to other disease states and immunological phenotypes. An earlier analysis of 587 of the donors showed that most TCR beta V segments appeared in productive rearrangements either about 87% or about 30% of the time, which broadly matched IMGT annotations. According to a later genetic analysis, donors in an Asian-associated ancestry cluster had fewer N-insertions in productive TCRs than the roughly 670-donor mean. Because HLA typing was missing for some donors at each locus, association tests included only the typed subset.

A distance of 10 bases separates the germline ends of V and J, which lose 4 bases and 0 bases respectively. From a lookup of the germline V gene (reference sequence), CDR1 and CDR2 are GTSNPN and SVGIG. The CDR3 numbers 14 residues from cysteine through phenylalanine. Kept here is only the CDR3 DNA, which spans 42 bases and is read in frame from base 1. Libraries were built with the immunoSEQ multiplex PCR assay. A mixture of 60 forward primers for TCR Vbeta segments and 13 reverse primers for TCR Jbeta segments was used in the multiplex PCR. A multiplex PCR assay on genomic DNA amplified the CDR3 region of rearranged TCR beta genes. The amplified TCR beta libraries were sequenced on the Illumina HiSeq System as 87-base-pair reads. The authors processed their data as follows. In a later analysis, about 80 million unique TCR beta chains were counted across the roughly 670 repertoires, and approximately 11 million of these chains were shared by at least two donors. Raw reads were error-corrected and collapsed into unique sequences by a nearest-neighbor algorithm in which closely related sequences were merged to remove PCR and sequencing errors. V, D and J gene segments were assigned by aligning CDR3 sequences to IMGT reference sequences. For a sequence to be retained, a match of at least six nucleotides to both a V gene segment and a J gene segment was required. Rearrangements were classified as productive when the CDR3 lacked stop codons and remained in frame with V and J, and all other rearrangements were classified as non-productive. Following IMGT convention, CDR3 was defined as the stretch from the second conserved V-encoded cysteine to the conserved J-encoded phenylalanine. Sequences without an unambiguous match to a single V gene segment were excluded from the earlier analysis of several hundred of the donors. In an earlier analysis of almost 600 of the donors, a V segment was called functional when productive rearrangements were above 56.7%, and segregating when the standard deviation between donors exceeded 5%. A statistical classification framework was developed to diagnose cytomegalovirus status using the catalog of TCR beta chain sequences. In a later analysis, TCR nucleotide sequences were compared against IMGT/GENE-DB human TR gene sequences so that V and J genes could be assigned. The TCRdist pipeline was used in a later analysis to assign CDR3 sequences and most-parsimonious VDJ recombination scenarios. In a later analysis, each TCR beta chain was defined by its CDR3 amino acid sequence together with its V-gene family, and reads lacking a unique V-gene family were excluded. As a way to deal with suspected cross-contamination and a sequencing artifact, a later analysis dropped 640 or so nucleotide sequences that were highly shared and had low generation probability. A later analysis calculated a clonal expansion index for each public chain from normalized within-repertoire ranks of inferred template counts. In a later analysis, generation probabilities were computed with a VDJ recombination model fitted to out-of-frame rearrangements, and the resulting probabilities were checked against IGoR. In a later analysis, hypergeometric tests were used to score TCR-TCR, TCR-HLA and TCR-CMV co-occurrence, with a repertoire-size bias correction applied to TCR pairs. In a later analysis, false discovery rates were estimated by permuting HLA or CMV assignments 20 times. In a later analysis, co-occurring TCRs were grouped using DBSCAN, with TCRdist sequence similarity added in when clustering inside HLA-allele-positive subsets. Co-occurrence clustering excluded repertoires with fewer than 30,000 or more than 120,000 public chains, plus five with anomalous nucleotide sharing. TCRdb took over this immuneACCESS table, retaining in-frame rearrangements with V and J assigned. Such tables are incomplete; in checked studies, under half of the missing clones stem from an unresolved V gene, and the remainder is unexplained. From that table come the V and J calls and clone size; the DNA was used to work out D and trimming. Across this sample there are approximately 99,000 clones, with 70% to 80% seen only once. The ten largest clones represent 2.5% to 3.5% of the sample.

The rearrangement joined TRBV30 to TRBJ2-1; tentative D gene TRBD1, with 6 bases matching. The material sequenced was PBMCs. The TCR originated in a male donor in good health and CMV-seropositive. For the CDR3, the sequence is CAWKYRVSYNEQFF. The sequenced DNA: TGTGCCTGGAAGTACAGGGTCTCCTACAATGAGCAGTTCTTC. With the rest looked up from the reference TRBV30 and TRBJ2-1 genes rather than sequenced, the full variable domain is SQTIHQWPATLVQPVGSPLSLECTVEGTSNPNLYWYRQAAGRGLQLLFYSVGIGQISSEVPQNLSASRPQDRQFILSSKKLLLSDSGFYLCAWKYRVSYNEQFFGPGTRLTVL.